These 19 T cell receptor beta chains came from one sample sequenced in a study of T cell clonality in common variable immunodeficiency. General study findings and limits: In common variable immunodeficiency, TCR beta chains reportedly carried fewer deletions and N-nucleotide insertions.

These receptors are not linked to any known antigen. Assay used: immunoSEQ multiplex PCR; TCRdb lists only in-frame clones, some missing. The record shows tens of thousands of clones for this sample, with no singletons present. Sequences were obtained from peripheral blood mononuclear cells. Receptor source: a human donor with common variable immunodeficiency.

This clone was picked up many times. The read finishes 3 residues shy of the CDR3 end, and the germline J gene is used to complete it. The rearrangement joins TRBV7-3 to TRBJ2-3; D uncertain. Germline CDR1 reads SGHTA; CDR2 reads FQGTGA. The CDR3 is 11 amino acids. V lost 3 bases to trimming and J lost 6 bases, with 4 bases between them. CDR3 DNA, as far as it was read: TGTGCCAGCAGCTTTGGCGATACG. Its protein product is CASSFGDT. The whole CDR3 protein is CASSFGDTQYF.

This clone turned up a few times. The DNA ends 3 residues before the CDR3 does, and the rest of the CDR3 is filled in from the germline J gene. This chain uses TRBV19 with TRBJ1-2; D uncertain. Per the germline V gene, CDR1 is LNHDA and CDR2 is SQIVND (reference sequence). The CDR3 extends over 15 amino acids. V lost 3 bases, J lost 4 bases, and 15 bases lay in between. The CDR3 loop reads CASSIPRGPSYGYTF. The sequenced part of the CDR3 DNA is TGTGCCAGTAGTATTCCGAGAGGGCCGAGCTATGGC. Variable domain in full (rest from reference TRBV19 and TRBJ1-2): DGGITQSPKYLFRKEGQNVTLSCEQNLNHDAMYWYRQDPGQGLRLIYYSQIVNDFQKGDIAEGYSVSREKKESFPLTVTSAQKNPTAFYLCASSIPRGPSYGYTFGSGTRLTVV.

A word on this clone: With the read ending 3 residues before the CDR3 end, the germline J gene is used to fill in that end. The chain recombines TRBV7-9 with TRBJ1-2; a possible D gene is TRBD1 (6 bases). CDR1 is SEHNR, CDR2 FQNEAQ, per germline (reference sequence). V lost 4 bases, J lost 3 bases, and 9 bases lay in between. The CDR3 length is 13 residues. The part of the CDR3 DNA that was read is TGTGCCAGCAGCTCAGGGGCCTACTATGGC. It specifies CASSSGAYYG. The CDR3, in full, reads CASSSGAYYGYTF. Variable domain in full (rest from reference TRBV7-9 and TRBJ1-2): DTGVSQNPRHKITKRGQNVTFRCDPISEHNRLYWYRQTLGQGPEFLTYFQNEAQLEKSRLLSDRFSAERPKGSFSTLEIQRTEQGDSAMYLCASSSGAYYGYTFGSGTRLTVV.

Remarks on this clone: Read data end 3 residues before the CDR3 end; the end is taken from the germline J gene. V gene TRBV18 combines with J gene TRBJ2-7; D is undetermined. This CDR3 region has 14 residues. The V gene's germline CDR1 is KGHSH and CDR2 LQKENI. V was cut by 2 bases and J by 1 base, with 9 bases left in between. The CDR3 sequence: CASSPKTVSYEQYF. CDR3 bases read: TGTGCCAGCTCACCAAAAACTGTTTCCTACGAG.

This clone was seen ten or more times. Read coverage stops 3 residues before the CDR3 terminus; the germline J gene supplies the remainder. The chain combines TRBV28 with TRBJ2-1, with 14 bases identical to TRBD2. This CDR3 has 15 amino acids. The J segment lost 8 bases and the V segment lost 5 bases, leaving 5 bases of the junction unmatched. Germline V gene sequence: CDR1 MDHEN, CDR2 SYDVKM. Partial CDR3 DNA: TGTGCCAGCAGTCCCGGGACTAGCGGGAGTTATGAG. Translating it yields CASSPGTSGSYE. The complete CDR3 protein is CASSPGTSGSYEQFF.

About this clone itself: The sequenced fragment ends 3 residues before the CDR3 boundary, so the rest is inferred from the germline J gene. The chain carries TRBV6-2 or TRBV6-3 and TRBJ1-5; D is possibly TRBD1 (5 bases). Germline V lookup: CDR1 MNHEY, CDR2 SVGEGT. CDR3 length: 15 amino acids. Deletions cut 6 bases from V and 2 bases from J, with 14 bases between. The CDR3 protein is CASRPQGIGNQPQHF. The part of the CDR3 DNA that was read is TGTGCCAGCAGGCCGCAGGGAATTGGCAATCAGCCC.

On this clone itself: The missing CDR3 end, 3 residues past where the read stops, is filled in from the germline J gene. The genes are TRBV6-2 or TRBV6-3 and TRBJ1-1; D possibly corresponds to TRBD1 (5 bases). Trimming stripped 4 bases from V and 0 bases from J, with 9 bases between. The CDR3 has 14 residues. Germline CDR1 reads MNHEY; CDR2 reads SVGEGT. The CDR3 region is CASSLTEMNTEAFF. The part of the CDR3 DNA that was read is TGTGCCAGCAGTTTGACAGAAATGAACACTGAA.

This clone was picked up a small number of times. The missing CDR3 end, 3 residues past where the read stops, is filled in from the germline J gene. The J gene is TRBJ2-3, the V gene TRBV19, with 9 bases aligning to TRBD1. V shed 11 bases and J 4 bases; nucleotides not matched to a gene: 13. The CDR3 loop spans 15 amino acids. CDR1 is LNHDA, CDR2 SQIVND, per germline (reference sequence). CDR3 bases read: TGTGCCTCCAAAGCCGGGACAGGGAGAGCAGATACG. Protein product: CASKAGTGRADT. From start to end, the CDR3 is CASKAGTGRADTQYF.

This clone came up many times. The CDR3 end lies 3 residues beyond the end of the read and is filled in from the germline J gene. This rearrangement joins TRBV4-2 to TRBJ1-1, with D uncertain. The CDR3 runs 15 residues. V shed 3 bases and J shed 5 bases, with 16 bases lying between them. In germline, CDR1 is LGHNA, CDR2 YNFKEQ. The CDR3 loop reads CASSQDPVGGTEAFF. CDR3 DNA, as far as it was read: TGTGCCAGCAGCCAGGATCCAGTCGGCGGAACTGAA.

This clone has ten or more counts. The CDR3 end lies 3 residues beyond the end of the read and is filled in from the germline J gene. J is TRBJ2-3 and V is TRBV5-4; D is unresolved. In germline, CDR1 is SGHNT, CDR2 YYREEE (reference sequence). Between the trimmed V and J ends, which lost 4 bases and 0 bases, there was a span of 9 bases. The CDR3 has 14 amino acids. Incomplete CDR3 DNA: TGTGCCAGCAGCCCCAGGATTAGCACAGATACG. This encodes CASSPRISTDT. From start to end, the CDR3 is CASSPRISTDTQYF.

This clone was seen ten or more times. With the read ending 3 residues before the CDR3 end, the germline J gene is used to fill in that end. V is TRBV4-1 and J is TRBJ2-2; TRBD1 agrees at 7 bases. CDR1 is MGHRA, CDR2 YSYEKL, per germline. V shed 2 bases and J 4 bases; nucleotides not matched to a gene: 10. This CDR3 has 17 residues. CDR3 sequence reads: CASSQNSGGWVTGELFF. The covered CDR3 bases are TGCGCCAGCAGCCAAAATTCAGGGGGTTGGGTCACCGGGGAG.

This clone was seen a handful of times. The observed sequence ends 3 residues before the CDR3 terminus, with the missing tail filled in from the germline J gene. The chain combines TRBV7-8 with TRBJ2-5, with a weak D call TRBD1 (5 bases). This CDR3 contains 15 residues. The germline V gene encodes CDR1 SGHVS and CDR2 FQNEAQ. Between the trimmed V and J ends, which lost 1 base and 4 bases, there was a span of 13 bases. CDR3: CASSLVGRVGETQYF. Partial CDR3 DNA: TGTGCCAGCAGCTTAGTTGGCAGGGTGGGAGAGACC. Using reference TRBV7-8 and TRBJ2-5 for the parts outside the CDR3, the full variable domain is GAGVSQSPRYKVAKRGQDVALRCDPISGHVSLFWYQQALGQGPEFLTYFQNEAQLDKSGLPSDRFFAERPEGSVSTLKIQRTQQEDSAVYLCASSLVGRVGETQYFGPGTRLLVL.

This clone has a count of ten or more. The read stops 3 residues short of the end of the CDR3; the missing end is completed from the germline J gene. V and J are TRBV5-4 and TRBJ1-2; D might be TRBD1 (5 bases). The CDR3 extends over 13 amino acids. V shed 4 bases and J shed 2 bases, with 9 bases lying between them. Germline V gives CDR1 SGHNT, CDR2 YYREEE (reference sequence). This CDR3 reads CASSQDKNYGYTF. The CDR3 DNA, read in part, is TGTGCCAGCAGCCAGGACAAGAACTATGGC.

In this sample, this clone turned up a few times. The sequence runs out 3 residues before the end of the CDR3; the remainder is reconstructed from the germline J gene. J is TRBJ2-3 and V is TRBV19; 11 bases agree with TRBD2. CDR1 LNHDA and CDR2 SQIVND come from the germline V gene (reference sequence). This CDR3 is built from 13 residues. Trimming took 8 bases from V and 6 from J; bases not matched to a gene: 4. The CDR3 is CASELAGADTQYF. Partial CDR3 DNA: TGTGCCAGTGAACTAGCGGGAGCTGATACG. Full variable domain (outside the CDR3, taken from reference TRBV19 and TRBJ2-3): DGGITQSPKYLFRKEGQNVTLSCEQNLNHDAMYWYRQDPGQGLRLIYYSQIVNDFQKGDIAEGYSVSREKKESFPLTVTSAQKNPTAFYLCASELAGADTQYFGPGTRLTVL.

The table lists this clone with a few counts. The CDR3 end is not reached by the read, which stops 3 residues before it; the germline J gene fills it in. The chain links TRBV19 to TRBJ2-7; D perhaps matches TRBD1 (5 bases). The CDR3 runs 14 residues. Between the trimmed V and J ends, which lost 2 bases and 6 bases, there was a span of 14 bases. Germline loops: CDR1 LNHDA, CDR2 SQIVND (reference sequence). The covered CDR3 bases are TGTGCCAGTAGTATACCGGGTCAGGGCTTCGAG. It yields the protein CASSIPGQGFE. The CDR3, in full, reads CASSIPGQGFEQYF.

This clone rates as medium-sized. The read ends 3 residues early relative to the CDR3; the germline J gene fills the gap. This rearrangement joins TRBV30 to TRBJ2-1; 8 nucleotides match TRBD2. V trimming: 3 bases; J trimming: 8 bases; junction bases outside the gene matches: 9. The CDR3 extends over 14 amino acids. Germline values: CDR1 GTSNPN, CDR2 SVGIG (reference sequence). This chain's CDR3 is CAWSQGTSRDEQFF. The DNA read from the CDR3 is TGTGCCTGGAGCCAAGGGACTAGTCGGGATGAG.

Comments on this clone: With the read ending 3 residues before the CDR3 end, the germline J gene is used to fill in that end. The V call is TRBV7-3, the J call TRBJ2-7; the D gene is possibly TRBD2 (5 bases). CDR3 size: 12 residues. CDR1 is SGHTA, CDR2 FQGTGA, per germline. The V gene lost 2 bases and the J gene lost 6 bases, with 8 bases spanning the gap. CDR3 amino acids: CASSLDRGEQYF. The CDR3 DNA, read in part, is TGTGCCAGCAGCTTAGACCGGGGCGAG.

This clone showed up many times. Coverage ceases 3 residues before the CDR3 finishes, and the germline J gene fills in the end. The chain is built from TRBV7-8 and TRBJ1-2; 7 bases align to TRBD1. CDR1 is SGHVS, CDR2 FQNEAQ, per germline. CDR3 size: 16 residues. V shed 1 base, J shed 2 bases, and the junction held 7 bases outside the gene matches. The part of the CDR3 DNA that was read is TGTGCCAGCAGCTTAGGATCAGTACAGGGGAACTATGGC. Residues: CASSLGSVQGNYG. The complete CDR3 reads CASSLGSVQGNYGYTF.

Sample share makes this clone medium-sized. The CDR3 end falls 3 residues outside the read, so it is completed with the germline J gene. The genes are TRBV30 and TRBJ1-5; D perhaps matches TRBD1 (5 bases). V was shortened by 3 bases and J by 2 bases, with 8 bases between the two germline ends. Germline assignment: CDR1 GTSNPN and CDR2 SVGIG (reference sequence). The CDR3 contains 13 residues. CDR3 amino acids: CAWSAQGNQPQHF. The sequenced part of the CDR3 DNA is TGTGCCTGGAGCGCACAGGGCAATCAGCCC.